The sequence of this TCR beta chain was determined in a study of blood T cell repertoires in COVID-19. At the level of the study: The study drew acute and convalescent COVID-19 samples from the United States, Italy and Spain. PBMCs, B-cell-depleted T cells, or T cells provided the cDNA or gDNA that made up the material.

In Seattle, patients joined the study during active infection and were tracked longitudinally. The germline V gene encodes CDR1 SNHLY and CDR2 FYNNEI. V was clipped by 8 bases and J by 2 bases; unmatched bases: 6. The CDR3 extends over 14 amino acids. Original processing notes: Scientists estimated how many nucleated cells there were by amplifying reference gene primers. Libraries were prepared by immunoSEQ multiplex PCR; TCRdb keeps only in-frame clonotypes and omits some of them. The V and J calls and clone size are taken from that table; D and trimming were inferred from the DNA. This table has 150,000 or so clones, approximately 83% appearing once.

This sequence originates from a woman in her fifties or sixties with COVID-19, enrolled during active disease. V gene TRBV2 combines with J gene TRBJ2-3; 8 nucleotides match TRBD2. The sequenced sample consisted of peripheral blood. The CDR3 sequence is CASRGGGTTDTQYF. In DNA form, the CDR3 reads TGTGCCAGCCGGGGCGGGGGGACCACAGATACGCAGTATTTT.